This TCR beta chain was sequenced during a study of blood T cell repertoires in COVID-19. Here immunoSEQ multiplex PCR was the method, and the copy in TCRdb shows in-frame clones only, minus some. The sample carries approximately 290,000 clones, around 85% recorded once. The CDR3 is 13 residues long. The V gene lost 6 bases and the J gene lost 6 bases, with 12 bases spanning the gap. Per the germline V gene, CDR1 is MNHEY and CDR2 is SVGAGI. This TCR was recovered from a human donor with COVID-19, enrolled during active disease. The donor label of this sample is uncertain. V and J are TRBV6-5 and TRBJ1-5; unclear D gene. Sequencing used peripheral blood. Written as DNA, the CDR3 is TGTGCCAGCAGGATTAGTCGCGGTCAGCCCCAGCATTTT. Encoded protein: CASRISRGQPQHF.